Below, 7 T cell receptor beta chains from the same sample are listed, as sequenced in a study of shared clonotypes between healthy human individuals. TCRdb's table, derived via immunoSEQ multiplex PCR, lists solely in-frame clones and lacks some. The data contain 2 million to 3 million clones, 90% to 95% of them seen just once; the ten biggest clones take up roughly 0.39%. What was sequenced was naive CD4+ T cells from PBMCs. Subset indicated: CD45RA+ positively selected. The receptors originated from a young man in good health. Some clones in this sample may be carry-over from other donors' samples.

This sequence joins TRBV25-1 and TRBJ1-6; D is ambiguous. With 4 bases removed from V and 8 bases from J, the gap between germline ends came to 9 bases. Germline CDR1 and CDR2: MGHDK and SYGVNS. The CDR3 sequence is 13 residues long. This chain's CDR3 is CASSVVSDSPLHF. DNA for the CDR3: TGTGCCAGCAGTGTAGTTAGCGATTCACCCCTCCACTTT.

The CDR3 here is CASSPRGTQGMDYGYTF. The CDR3 DNA is TGTGCCAGCTCACCTCGGGGAACACAGGGGATGGACTATGGCTACACCTTC. The chain employs TRBV18 and TRBJ1-2; 7 nucleotides line up with TRBD1. Trimming at V came to 3 bases and at J to 3 bases, leaving 13 bases not matched to a gene. The CDR3 spans 17 residues. Germline CDR1 is KGHSH and CDR2 is LQKENI.

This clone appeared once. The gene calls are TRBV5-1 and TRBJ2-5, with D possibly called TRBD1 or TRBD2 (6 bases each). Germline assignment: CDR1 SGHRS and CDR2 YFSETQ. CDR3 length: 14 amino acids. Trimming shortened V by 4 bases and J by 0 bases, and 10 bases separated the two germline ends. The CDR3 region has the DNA TGCGCCAGCAGCGTCGGGGGCTACCAAGAGACCCAGTACTTC. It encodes CASSVGGYQETQYF.

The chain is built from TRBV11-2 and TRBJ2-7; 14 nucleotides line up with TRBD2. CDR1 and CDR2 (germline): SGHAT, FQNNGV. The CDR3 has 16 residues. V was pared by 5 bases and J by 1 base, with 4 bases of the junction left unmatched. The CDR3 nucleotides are TGTGCCAGCAGCACCGGGACTAGCGGGAGATCCTACGAGCAGTACTTC. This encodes CASSTGTSGRSYEQYF.

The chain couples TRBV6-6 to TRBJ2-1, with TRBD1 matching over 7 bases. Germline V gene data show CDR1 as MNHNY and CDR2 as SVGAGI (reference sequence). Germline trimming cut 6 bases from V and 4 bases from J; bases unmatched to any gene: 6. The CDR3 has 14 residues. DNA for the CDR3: TGTGCCAGCAGCCGGCAGGGGGAATACAATGAGCAGTTCTTC. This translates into CASSRQGEYNEQFF.

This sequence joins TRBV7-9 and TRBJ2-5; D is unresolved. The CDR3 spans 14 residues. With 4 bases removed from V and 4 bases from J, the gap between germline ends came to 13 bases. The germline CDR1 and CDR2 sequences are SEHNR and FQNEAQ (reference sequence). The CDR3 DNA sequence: TGTGCCAGCAGCTACCCCCGGGCCCTAGAGACCCAGTACTTC. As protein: CASSYPRALETQYF.

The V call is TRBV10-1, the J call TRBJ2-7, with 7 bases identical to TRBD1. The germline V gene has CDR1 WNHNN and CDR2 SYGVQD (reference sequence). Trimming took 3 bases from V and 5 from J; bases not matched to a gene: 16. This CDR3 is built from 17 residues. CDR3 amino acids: CASSDHLSTGLDDEQYF. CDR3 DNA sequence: TGCGCCAGCAGTGACCACCTTTCGACAGGGCTTGACGACGAGCAGTACTTC.